The 19 T cell receptor beta chains given below trace back to one sample, sequenced in a study of blood T cell repertoires in COVID-19. Measured with immunoSEQ multiplex PCR; TCRdb has only the in-frame clones, and not every one. The sample has around 200,000 clones, under 85% seen once. Sequenced: peripheral blood. These receptors were collected from a woman of 80 years or more with acute or convalescent COVID-19.

The chain uses TRBV3-1 (or the pseudogene TRBV3-2) and TRBJ1-2; a possible D gene is TRBD1 (6 bases). Germline CDR1 and CDR2: LGHDT and YNNKEL (reference sequence). The V end was cut by 2 bases, the J end by 8 bases, with 12 bases between. The CDR3 totals 13 residues. This CDR3 reads CASSQSRGQGYTF. CDR3 DNA sequence: TGTGCCAGCAGCCAATCCAGGGGACAAGGCTACACCTTC.

The chain has TRBV6-2 or TRBV6-3 and TRBJ2-5; no reliable D call. The germline gives CDR1 MNHEY, CDR2 SVGEGT. The CDR3 runs 13 residues. The V and J ends lost 0 bases and 7 bases respectively, with 9 bases between them. The chain's CDR3 is CASSYSNSGTQYF. CDR3 DNA sequence: TGTGCCAGCAGTTACTCCAATTCGGGGACCCAGTACTTC.

The chain uses TRBV5-1 and TRBJ2-1, with TRBD2 matching over 8 bases. CDR3 size: 16 residues. V was clipped by 4 bases and J by 0 bases; unmatched bases: 6. The germline V gene encodes CDR1 SGHRS and CDR2 YFSETQ. CDR3 region: CASSRTGTSSYNEQFF. CDR3 nucleotide sequence: TGCGCCAGCAGCCGCACCGGGACTAGCTCCTACAATGAGCAGTTCTTC.

V is TRBV19 and J is TRBJ1-3; D unresolved. CDR1 and CDR2 (germline): LNHDA, SQIVND (reference sequence). Trimming pared 5 bases from V and 0 bases from J, leaving 17 bases between. The CDR3 runs to 17 residues. In nucleotides, the CDR3 is TGTGCCAGTAGTCCTCCGGCGGGAGTCTACTCTGGAAACACCATATATTTT. This codes for CASSPPAGVYSGNTIYF.

This chain links TRBV7-3 with TRBJ2-1, with D possibly being TRBD1 (5 bases). Trimming stripped 5 bases from V and 2 bases from J, with 7 bases between. The CDR3 loop spans 13 amino acids. CDR1 is SGHTA and CDR2 is FQGTGA in the germline V gene. The CDR3 region is CASSKGAYNEQFF. For the CDR3, the DNA is TGTGCCAGCAGCAAAGGGGCCTACAATGAGCAGTTCTTC.

This chain's CDR3 is CASRKRWGGSYTF. In DNA form, the CDR3 reads TGTGCCAGCAGGAAACGGTGGGGCGGTAGCTACACCTTC. The V and J genes are TRBV5-6 and TRBJ1-2, with a possible D match to TRBD1 (5 bases). The germline CDR1 and CDR2 sequences are SGHDT and YYEEEE. V gave up 5 bases and J gave up 9 bases, with 17 bases separating them. The CDR3 runs to 13 residues.

This chain links TRBV6-2 or TRBV6-3 with TRBJ2-2; no reliable D call. Germline CDR1 and CDR2: MNHEY and SVGEGT. CDR3 size: 12 residues. V was trimmed by 3 bases and J by 6 bases, leaving 5 bases between them. The DNA for the CDR3 is TGTGCCAGCAGTTATAGAGCCGGGGAGCTGTTTTTT. This codes for CASSYRAGELFF.

The rearrangement joins TRBV10-3 to TRBJ2-3; the D gene is possibly TRBD2 (5 bases). This CDR3 has 15 amino acids. Per the germline V gene, CDR1 is ENHRY and CDR2 is SYGVKD. Trimming pared 6 bases from V and 4 bases from J, leaving 17 bases between. In nucleotides, the CDR3 is TGTGCCATCAGGGGTGAGGGTATAGGACCAGATACGCAGTATTTT. This sequence encodes CAIRGEGIGPDTQYF.

This clone was counted only a few times. The V gene is TRBV7-8, the J gene TRBJ2-2; 8 bases align to TRBD1. The junction had 5 bases not matched to a gene; V was cut back by 5 bases and J by 3 bases. CDR1 is SGHVS, CDR2 FQNEAQ, per germline. The CDR3 covers 15 residues. CDR3 protein: CASSPGQGDTGELFF. CDR3 sequence (DNA): TGTGCCAGCAGCCCCGGACAGGGCGACACCGGGGAGCTGTTTTTT. The full variable domain, in which reference TRBV7-8 and TRBJ2-2 provide the parts outside the CDR3, is GAGVSQSPRYKVAKRGQDVALRCDPISGHVSLFWYQQALGQGPEFLTYFQNEAQLDKSGLPSDRFFAERPEGSVSTLKIQRTQQEDSAVYLCASSPGQGDTGELFFGEGSRLTVL.

This clone has a single count. The rearrangement joins TRBV6-5 to TRBJ2-1; D may be TRBD1 (6 bases). Per germline, CDR1 MNHEY and CDR2 SVGAGI. V lost 1 base and J 6 bases, leaving 13 bases between the germline ends. The CDR3 is 15 amino acids. CDR3 bases: TGTGCCAGCAGTTACTATCAGAAAGGGGGCAATGAGCAGTTCTTC. Amino acids: CASSYYQKGGNEQFF.

V usage is TRBV25-1 and J usage is TRBJ1-1; maybe TRBD1 (6 bases). This CDR3 is 15 amino acids long. V shed 7 bases and J shed 0 bases, with 15 bases lying between them. In germline, CDR1 is MGHDK, CDR2 SYGVNS. CDR3 loop: CASTLSGTLNTEAFF. The CDR3 DNA reads TGTGCCAGCACCTTATCCGGGACACTGAACACTGAAGCTTTCTTT.

The sample holds one count of this clone. This chain uses TRBV6-5 with TRBJ1-2, with D maybe TRBD1 (5 bases). Trimming removed 6 bases at V and 8 bases at J, with 22 bases between. Germline V gene data show CDR1 as MNHEY and CDR2 as SVGAGI. This CDR3 comprises 15 residues. CDR3 sequence reads: CASSSYRPERQGYTF. The CDR3 DNA reads TGTGCCAGCAGCTCGTACAGGCCCGAGAGGCAGGGCTACACCTTC.

There are a few counts of this clone. The CDR3 is CASSPQGRDYNEQFF. CDR3 nucleotide sequence: TGTGCCAGCAGTCCACAGGGTCGCGACTACAATGAGCAGTTCTTC. J is TRBJ2-1 and V is TRBV6-5; D perhaps matches TRBD1 (6 bases). Trimming shortened V by 5 bases and J by 3 bases, and 14 bases separated the two germline ends. Germline V gene sequence: CDR1 MNHEY, CDR2 SVGAGI. The CDR3 runs to 15 residues.

V usage is TRBV7-9 and J usage is TRBJ1-2; D gene ambiguous. The germline gives CDR1 SEHNR, CDR2 FQNEAQ (reference sequence). The ends were cut back, 5 bases at V and 5 bases at J, with 15 bases in the middle. The CDR3 contains 14 residues. For the CDR3, the DNA is TGTGCCAGCAGCCCCGATTTGTACTCGTATGGCTACACCTTC. It yields the protein CASSPDLYSYGYTF.

This clone has more than one count but fewer than ten. The chain uses TRBV30 and TRBJ1-2, with D possibly matching TRBD1 (6 bases). Trimming cost V 0 bases and J 8 bases, with 10 bases left between them. The CDR3 spans 12 residues. CDR1 and CDR2 from the germline V gene are GTSNPN and SVGIG (reference sequence). CDR3 loop: CAWSVYREGYTF. CDR3 nucleotides: TGTGCCTGGAGTGTATACAGGGAGGGCTACACCTTC.

The V gene is TRBV15, the J gene TRBJ2-5; D uncertain. With 1 base removed from V and 5 bases from J, the gap between germline ends came to 5 bases. Germline CDR1 LNHNV, CDR2 YYDKDF (reference sequence). The length of the CDR3 is 12 residues. CDR3: CATSRGRETQYF. As DNA, the CDR3 is TGTGCCACCAGCAGAGGCCGGGAGACCCAGTACTTC.

J is TRBJ2-2 and V is TRBV11-3; D may be TRBD2 (5 bases). The CDR3 covers 16 residues. Between the trimmed V and J ends, which lost 4 bases and 7 bases, there was a span of 19 bases. Germline loops: CDR1 SGHNT, CDR2 YENEEA. The CDR3 DNA follows: TGTGCCAGCAGCTCCATGACCGGGGTAAATGGCGGGGAGCTGTTTTTT. Amino acids: CASSSMTGVNGGELFF.

The chain is built from TRBV7-9 and TRBJ2-6; D might be TRBD1 (6 bases). This CDR3 region has 13 residues. Germline assignment: CDR1 SEHNR and CDR2 FQNEAQ (reference sequence). Trimming left V 5 bases short and J 16 bases short, with 18 bases between. CDR3 sequence: CASSTETGRWLTF. CDR3 DNA: TGTGCCAGCAGCACCGAAACAGGGAGATGGCTGACTTTC.

The V gene is TRBV25-1, the J gene TRBJ1-6, with D unresolved. The V gene lost 6 bases and the J gene lost 4 bases, with 13 bases spanning the gap. This CDR3 spans 15 amino acids. The germline gives CDR1 MGHDK, CDR2 SYGVNS. CDR3 amino acids: CASRDRGGYNSPLHF. Written as DNA, the CDR3 is TGTGCCAGCAGGGACCGAGGAGGATATAATTCACCCCTCCACTTT.